This T cell receptor beta chain was identified in a study of T-cell memory formation after mild COVID-19 (TCRdb year 2021). Broadly, across the study: TCR sequence clusters from the two donors were largely donor specific. In a couple of donors, T-cell clones that expanded and contracted after mild COVID-19 were followed by sequencing TCRalpha and TCRbeta repertoires longitudinally. Two young, previously healthy adult volunteers, one female and one male, were included in the cohort. General findings and caveats noted by the study authors: Some responding clones were detected in pre-infection memory, which suggested that pre-existing cross-reactive memory T cells had joined the SARS-CoV-2 response. Contracting CD4+ clones turned up mainly in the CM and EM memory subsets, whereas EMRA was where CD8+ clones were enriched. The second-wave clones that peaked on day 37 were not confirmed to be SARS-CoV-2 specific. The study covered only a couple of mild cases, and larger cohorts including severe cases with pre-infection samples were considered necessary. Balanced CD4/CD8 phenotypes were observed for clones contracting from day 15 to 85, whereas a bias towards CD4+ was observed for a second wave of clones expanding from day 15 to 37.

TCRdb names Illumina NovaSeq 6000 as the instrument used. cDNA libraries for TCRalpha and TCRbeta were prepared by 5'RACE using constant-segment primers, with sample barcodes and unique molecular identifiers added. Trizol reagent was used to extract RNA from every sample. Amplification of the libraries took two PCR steps, and the second step added a second sample barcode plus Illumina TruSeq adapters. The libraries were sequenced on an Illumina NovaSeq using 2 x 150 bp paired-end reads. The study's own analysis went as follows. Reads were demultiplexed and collapsed into UMI-guided consensus sequences with migec v1.2.7. Using mixcr v2.1.11, the UMI consensuses were aligned to TRA and TRB V and J templates and assembled into clonotypes. Expanded or contracted clonotypes were those called significant by both edgeR and NoisET, with noise models trained on biological replicates. For edgeR calls, the thresholds were a false discovery rate-adjusted p below 0.01 and a log2 fold-change of 1. PCA with hierarchical clustering of max-normalized trajectories of the 1000 most abundant clonotypes was used as exploratory dynamics analysis. Separately sequenced CD4+ and CD8+ repertoires were used to assign the CD4 or CD8 phenotype of responding clones. TCRdb applied fastp at Q25 and MiXCR to the public reads, then kept only in-frame beta chains. Identical CDR3 proteins give one entry, which carries the most common genes and DNA. TCRdb, not the authors, supplied the V and J calls. This sample is represented by 200,000 to 250,000 distinct CDR3 sequences; 8% to 11% of them were singletons. The leading ten clones occupy approximately 3% of the sample.

Ficoll-Paque density gradient centrifugation was the method used to isolate PBMCs. This clonotype was picked up a small number of times. This receptor's antigen is unknown. Base qualities are not recorded, but no much larger clone differs from it by a single base. The material sequenced was PBMCs or a T cell subset sorted from them (not recorded which). This TCR was sampled from a man in his late teens or twenties who had mild COVID-19 (a few samples of this study predate the infection). The sample titles of this study are shuffled in the database, so cell type and time point are left out; the donor was told from shared clones.

The CDR3 here reads CSATLPGLAGAEQYF. Read as DNA, the sequence is TGCAGTGCTACATTACCGGGACTAGCGGGGGCCGAGCAGTACTTC. Here the chain combines TRBV20-1 and TRBJ2-7; TRBD2 matches 14 bases in the middle. Unmatched junction bases come to 8, with V trimmed by 4 bases and J by 6 bases. From its cysteine to its phenylalanine, the CDR3 spans 15 amino acids. Of all the DNA, just the CDR3 is kept, 45 bases in frame from base 1. CDR1 and CDR2, looked up from the germline V gene (reference sequence), are DFQATT and SNEGSKA.